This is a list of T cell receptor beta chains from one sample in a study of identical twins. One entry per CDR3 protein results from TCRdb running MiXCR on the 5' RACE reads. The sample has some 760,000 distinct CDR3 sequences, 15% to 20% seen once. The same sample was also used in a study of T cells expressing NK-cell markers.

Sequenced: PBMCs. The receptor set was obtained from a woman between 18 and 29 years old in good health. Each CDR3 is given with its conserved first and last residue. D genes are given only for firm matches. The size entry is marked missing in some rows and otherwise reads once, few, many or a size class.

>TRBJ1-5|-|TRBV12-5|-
TGTGCTAGTGGTTTGGCGACGGATCAGCCCCAGCATTTT
CASGLATDQPQHF
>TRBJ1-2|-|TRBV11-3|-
TGTGCCAGCAGCTTGTTTGGGGGGACCCGAGGCTACACCTTC
CASSLFGGTRGYTF
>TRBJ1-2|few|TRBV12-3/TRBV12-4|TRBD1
TGTGCCAGCAGAACCACAGGGGCACCCCTCAACTATGGCTACACCTTC
CASRTTGAPLNYGYTF
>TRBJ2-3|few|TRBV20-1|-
TGCAGTGCGATCATGACAGATACGCAGTATTTT
CSAIMTDTQYF
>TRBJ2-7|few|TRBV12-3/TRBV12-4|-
TGTGCCTCCCGAAGGGGAGAATTATCCTACGAGCAGTACTTC
CASRRGELSYEQYF
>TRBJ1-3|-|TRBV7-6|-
TGTGCCAGCAGCTTGAACAACAGGGTCGTAGGAAACACCATATATTTT
CASSLNNRVVGNTIYF
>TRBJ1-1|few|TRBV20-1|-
TGCAGTGCTAAGAGGCATCTCCAAGAAGCTTTCTTT
CSAKRHLQEAFF
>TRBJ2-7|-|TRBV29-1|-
TGCAGCGTTAGCCGGACAGCCTCCTACGAGAAGTACTTC
CSVSRTASYEKYF
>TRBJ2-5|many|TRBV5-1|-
TGCGCCAGCAGCTTGGTCCCAGGGGAAGAGACCCAGTACTTC
CASSLVPGEETQYF
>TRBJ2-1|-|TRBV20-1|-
TGCAGTGCTAGACGTAAAAATCTGGATGAGCAGTTCTTC
CSARRKNLDEQFF
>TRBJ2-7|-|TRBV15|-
TGTGCCACCAGCAGAGATGTAGTAGGGGGAGGTACCTCCGAGCAGTACTTC
CATSRDVVGGGTSEQYF
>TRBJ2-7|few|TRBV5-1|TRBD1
TGCGCCAGCAGACAGGGGGACGGTTACGAGCAGTACTTC
CASRQGDGYEQYF
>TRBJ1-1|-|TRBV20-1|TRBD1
TGCAGTGCAGCGGGACAGGGGGTAACTGAAGCTTTCTTT
CSAAGQGVTEAFF
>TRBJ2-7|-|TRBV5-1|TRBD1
TGCGCCAGCAGCTCCGGGACAGGTATAACCTACGAGCAGTACTTC
CASSSGTGITYEQYF
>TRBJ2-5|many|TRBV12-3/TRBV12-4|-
TGTGCCAGCAGTTTTACTTCCGGGACTGGGGAAGAGACCCAGTACTTC
CASSFTSGTGEETQYF
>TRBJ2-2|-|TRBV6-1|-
TGTGCCAGCACCTACGGGGAGGGGGTGGCCGGGGAGCTGTTTTTT
CASTYGEGVAGELFF
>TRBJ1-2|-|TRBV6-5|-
TGTGCCAGCTTTGGAAGGGTCTACACCTTC
CASFGRVYTF
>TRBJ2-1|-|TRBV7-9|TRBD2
TGTGCCAGCAGCGGAAAGCGGGGCTCCTACAATGAGCAGTTCTTC
CASSGKRGSYNEQFF
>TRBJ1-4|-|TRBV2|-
TGTGCCCGGTCGAGAATTGGATCGGCAAATGAAAAACTGTTTTTT
CARSRIGSANEKLFF
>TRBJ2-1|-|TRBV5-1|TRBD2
TGCGCCAGCAGCCCTTCCCTAAAATTCAGCGGGAGTGACAATGAGCAGTTCTTC
CASSPSLKFSGSDNEQFF
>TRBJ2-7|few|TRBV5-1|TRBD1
TGCGCCAGCAGCTACCGGGACAGGGGGGACGAGCAGTACTTC
CASSYRDRGDEQYF
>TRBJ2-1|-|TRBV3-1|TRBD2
TGTGCCACCTGCCAAGAAGCCCCTAGCGGGCGCTCCTACAATGAGCAGTTCTTC
CATCQEAPSGRSYNEQFF
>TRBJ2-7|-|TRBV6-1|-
TGTGCCAGCACCGCCCGGTACTCCTACGAGCAGTACTTC
CASTARYSYEQYF
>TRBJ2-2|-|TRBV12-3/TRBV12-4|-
TGTGCCAGCAGTTTAGGGCCCCAGTCCACCGGGGAGCTGTTTTTT
CASSLGPQSTGELFF
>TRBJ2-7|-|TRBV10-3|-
TGTGCCTCAGGGGAACTAGTACGCGAGCAGTACTTC
CASGELVREQYF
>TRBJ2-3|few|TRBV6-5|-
TGTGCCAGCACAGGGGGGGCAGATACGCAGTATTTT
CASTGGADTQYF
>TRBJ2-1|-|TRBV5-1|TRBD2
TGCGCCAGCAGCTTGGGCGGGAGCATAATCAATGAGCAGTTCTTC
CASSLGGSIINEQFF
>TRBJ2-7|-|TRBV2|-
TGTGCCAACATCCTAAGGAAGGGGGCCTACGAGCAGTACTTC
CANILRKGAYEQYF
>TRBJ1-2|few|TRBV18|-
TGTGCCAGCTCACCAGAAGCTCATACTTATGGCTACACCTTC
CASSPEAHTYGYTF
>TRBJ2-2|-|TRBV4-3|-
TGCGCCAGCAGCCAAGCGGGCCCTCGAAACACCGGGGAGCTGTTTTTT
CASSQAGPRNTGELFF
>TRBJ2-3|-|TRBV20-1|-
TGCAGTTCCGAGGGAATGTCTAGCACAGATACGCAGTATTTT
CSSEGMSSTDTQYF
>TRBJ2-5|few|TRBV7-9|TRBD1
TGTGCCAGCAGCTCCCGGGACAGGGATCGGGAGACCCAGTACTTC
CASSSRDRDRETQYF
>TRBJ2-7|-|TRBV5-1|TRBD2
TGCGCCAGCAGCCGACTAGCGGGGTATGACGAGCAGTACTTC
CASSRLAGYDEQYF
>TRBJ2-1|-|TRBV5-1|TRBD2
TGCGCCAGCAGCTTGGCCATGGCTAGCGGGAGGGCCTACAATGAGCAGTTCTTC
CASSLAMASGRAYNEQFF
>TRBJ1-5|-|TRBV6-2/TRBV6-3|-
TGTGCCAGCAGTTACGAAAGGGGCGCGATATCGCCCCAGCATTTT
CASSYERGAISPQHF
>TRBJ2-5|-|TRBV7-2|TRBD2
TGTGCCAGCAGCTTAGCAACGACTAGCGCGATAGAGACCCAGTACTTC
CASSLATTSAIETQYF
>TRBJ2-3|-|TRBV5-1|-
TGCGCCAGCAGGACAGCCACTAACACAGATACGCAGTATTTT
CASRTATNTDTQYF
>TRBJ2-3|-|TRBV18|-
TGTGCCAGCTCACCAGGGGACGGAAACACAGATACGCAGTATTTT
CASSPGDGNTDTQYF
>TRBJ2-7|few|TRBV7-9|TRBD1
TGTGCCAGCAACCCGGGACAGCTCTCCTACGAGCAGTACTTC
CASNPGQLSYEQYF
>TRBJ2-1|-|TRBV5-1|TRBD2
TGCGCCAGCAGCTTGCTAGCGGGGAGTGGGCATGAGCAGTTCTTC
CASSLLAGSGHEQFF
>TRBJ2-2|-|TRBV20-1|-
TGCAGTGTCCCGGCGGAGGGGAGAGTCGCCGGGGAGCTGTTTTTT
CSVPAEGRVAGELFF
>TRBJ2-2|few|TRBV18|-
TGTGCCAGCAACCACGGCGGGTTCACCGGGGAGCTGTTTTTT
CASNHGGFTGELFF
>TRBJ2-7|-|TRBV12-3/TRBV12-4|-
TGTGCCAGCAGTAGGGTTAGCGGACCCCGCGAGCAGTACTTC
CASSRVSGPREQYF
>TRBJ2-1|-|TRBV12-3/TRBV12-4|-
TGTGCCAGCAGTCGGAGGGCAGGGTGGCAGTTCTTC
CASSRRAGWQFF
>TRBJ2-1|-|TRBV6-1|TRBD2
TGTGCCAGCAGTGGAGCGGGAGCCGCCACCTACAATGAGCAGTTCTTC
CASSGAGAATYNEQFF
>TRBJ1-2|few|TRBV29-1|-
TGCAGCGCATTCGGGGGAAACCGGATCTATGGCTACACCTTC
CSAFGGNRIYGYTF
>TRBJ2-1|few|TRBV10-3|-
TGTGCCATCAGTGAGAACATGGACAATGAGCAGTTCTTC
CAISENMDNEQFF
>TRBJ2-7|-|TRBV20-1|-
TGCAGTGCTAGAGATCTTGGCGGAGCCGAGCAGTACTTC
CSARDLGGAEQYF
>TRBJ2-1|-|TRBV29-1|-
TGCAGCGTTGAAGCAAAACAGGGCGTCCAACTCTTC
CSVEAKQGVQLF